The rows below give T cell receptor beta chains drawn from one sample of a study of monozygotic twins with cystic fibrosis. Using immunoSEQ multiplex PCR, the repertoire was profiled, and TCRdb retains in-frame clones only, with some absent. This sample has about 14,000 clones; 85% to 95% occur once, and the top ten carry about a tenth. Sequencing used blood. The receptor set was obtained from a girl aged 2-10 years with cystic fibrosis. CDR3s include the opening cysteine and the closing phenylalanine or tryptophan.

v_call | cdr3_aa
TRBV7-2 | CASSLVSGEYQPQHF
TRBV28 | CASSGRDADTQYF
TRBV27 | CASSLIASASYEQYF
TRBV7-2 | CASSPSPGLEREQYF
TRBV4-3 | CASSRNWDPFADEQFF
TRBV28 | CATHPDRVHYEQYF
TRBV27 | CASSGLETYEQYF
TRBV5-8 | CASSLIVAGGSYTF
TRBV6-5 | CASSATSTDTQYF
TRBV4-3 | CASSRTGTGGHEQYF
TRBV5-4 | CASSWGLSEQYF
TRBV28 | CASSVTGVYGYTF
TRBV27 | CASSLPDNLGSYEQYF
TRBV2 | CASSSNTEAFF
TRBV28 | CASSFWLSNQPQHF
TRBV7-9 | CASSLPGLAGATSYEQYF
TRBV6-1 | CASRLSGTGGGEAFF
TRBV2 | CASSQYSNQPQHF
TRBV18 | CASSPSGVPTNEKLFF
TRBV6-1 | CASRTQTRETQYF
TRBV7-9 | CASSPPTVESYEQYF
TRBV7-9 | CASTPGVSEDQPQHF
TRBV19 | CASSLDPYNEQFF
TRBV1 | CTSSQVGPNTGELFF
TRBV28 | CASTRGNTGELFF
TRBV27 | CASSPRQGEAKNIQYF
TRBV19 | CASSRGGLAAYEQYF
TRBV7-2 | CASSLVGGSGFAKNIQYF
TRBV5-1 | CASSSGTENEKLFF
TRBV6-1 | CASSELGEGTDTQYF
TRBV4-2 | CASSQEVDTQYF
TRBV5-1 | CASSLAGADTQYF
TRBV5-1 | CASSLALTWYQETQYF
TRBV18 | CASSPSGGDQETQYF
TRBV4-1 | CASSQGPVGAEQYF
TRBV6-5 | CASSYRVRDTGELFF